This T cell receptor beta chain was recorded in a study of blood T cell repertoires in COVID-19 (dated by TCRdb to between 2020 and 2021). Concerning the study at large: The collaborator samples originated in the United States, Italy and Spain and spanned the acute and convalescent phases of COVID-19. Where HLA class I and class II types were available, the types were taken from metadata supplied by the sample provider, not from assay-based typing. The material from the prospective study consisted of cDNA or gDNA derived from T cells, B-cell-depleted T cells, or PBMCs. A freely available public database, intended as a resource for researchers studying the immune response to SARS-CoV-2, is where the repertoires were released. The samples were drawn from the first 160 participants of the ongoing ImmuneRACE study and from under 1,500 subjects provided by 6 global collaborators. Sample metadata almost always included a de-identified subject ID, COVID-19 status, age in years and sex. Subjects who had been exposed to COVID-19, were actively infected with it, or had recovered from it provided the deeply sampled blood TCRbeta repertoires that made up the dataset. Study-wide conclusions, independent of this receptor: The quantity of clinical and demographic metadata differed by source and by participant and was supplied without curation.

As to this clone: Its specific antigen is unknown. Per-base quality was not reported, and no clone a single base away is much larger than it.

There are 16 amino acids in the CDR3, from cysteine to phenylalanine inclusive. Only the CDR3 DNA is retained, 48 bases long and in frame from the first base. The CDR1 and CDR2 encoded by the germline V gene are SGHDT and YYEEEE. Trimming leaves V shorter by 1 base and J shorter by 4 bases, with the junction holding 8 bases beyond the gene matches. The collaborating institutions used their own protocols to collect whole blood in K2EDTA tubes. For TCRbeta analysis, collaborators shipped samples as frozen whole blood, isolated PBMCs, or DNA extracted from either of those sample types. TCRbeta CDR3 regions were amplified from genomic DNA using the immunoSEQ Assay, a bias-controlled multiplex PCR. Per the source publication's procedure: The number of nucleated cells in each sample was estimated from the amplification of reference gene primers within the assay. To quantify the absolute abundance of each unique TCRbeta CDR3 rearrangement, sequence reads were collapsed and filtered. For each sample, productive Simpson clonality was calculated as the square root of Simpson's diversity index across productive rearrangements. TCRdb retrieved this table from immuneACCESS and kept in-frame rearrangements only. Not all clones are present; in checked studies, unresolved V genes account for under half, and no reason is known for the remainder. The V and J calls and clone size are taken from that table; D and trimming were inferred from the DNA. The sample profile shows about 170,000 clones; about 80% of them were found once. Jointly, the top ten make up about a fifth of the sample.

This sequence was found in a woman at least 80 years old with acute or convalescent COVID-19. Sequencing input: peripheral blood. In this chain, TRBV5-6 is recombined with TRBJ2-3; 8 central nucleotides agree with TRBD2. The nucleotide sequence reads as follows: TGTGCCAGCAGCTTGATCGGTGGACTAGCATCAGATACGCAGTATTTT. This encodes CASSLIGGLASDTQYF.